This T cell receptor beta chain is from a study of blood T cell repertoires in COVID-19. Study context: Whether acute or convalescent, the COVID-19 samples came from the United States, Italy and Spain.

CDR3 length: 15 amino acids. Germline values: CDR1 SGHRS, CDR2 YFSETQ. V was pared by 1 base and J by 5 bases, with 14 bases between. Some clones are missing from TCRdb's copy, which holds only in-frame ones; the method was immunoSEQ multiplex PCR. The profile shows tens of thousands of clones, about 88% of them singletons. The rearrangement joins TRBV5-1 to TRBJ2-3, with D perhaps matching TRBD2 (6 bases). Sequencing was done on a sample of peripheral blood. The sequence came from a man between 65 and 85 years old with active COVID-19. The CDR3 loop reads CASSLSLAPGDTQYF. Written as DNA, the CDR3 is TGCGCCAGCAGCTTGTCACTAGCCCCGGGAGATACGCAGTATTTT.